This TCR beta chain derives from a study of blood T cell repertoires in COVID-19. Turning to the study itself: The analysed material was cDNA or gDNA that came from T cells, B-cell-depleted T cells, or PBMCs.

Method: immunoSEQ multiplex PCR; TCRdb's copy keeps in-frame clones and lacks some. The data show some 190,000 clones, 70% to 90% seen once. This sequence originates from an elderly woman with acute or convalescent COVID-19. The sequenced sample was peripheral blood.

DNA for the CDR3: TGTGCCAGCAGCCACAGGGCCCGCACAGATACGCAGTATTTT. Translating gives CASSHRARTDTQYF. This rearrangement joins TRBV11-2 to TRBJ2-3, with a possible D match to TRBD1 (6 bases). Germline V CDR1 and CDR2: SGHAT, FQNNGV. V lost 5 bases and J 1 base, leaving 10 bases between the germline ends. The length of the CDR3 is 14 residues. Full variable domain (missing parts from reference TRBV11-2 and TRBJ2-3): EAGVAQSPRYKIIEKRQSVAFWCNPISGHATLYWYQQILGQGPKLLIQFQNNGVVDDSQLPKDRFSAERLKGVDSTLKIQPAKLEDSAVYLCASSHRARTDTQYFGPGTRLTVL.